Sequencing of this T cell receptor (beta chain) was carried out in a study of PD-1 blockade in classical Hodgkin lymphoma. Overall study results and limits: By C4D1, CD4+ diversity increased significantly, especially in complete responders.

Sequencing used immunoSEQ multiplex PCR; TCRdb keeps in-frame clones, though not all of them. The data hold tens of thousands of clones, with roughly 73% observed a single time. Each patient experienced a relapse that followed autologous stem cell transplantation, and brentuximab vedotin exposure varied. The CDR3 has 13 amino acids. The V and J ends lost 2 bases and 4 bases respectively, with 9 bases between them. Germline V lookup: CDR1 MGHRA, CDR2 YSYEKL. On this clone itself: Its antigen remains unknown.

This receptor was obtained from a human donor with classical Hodgkin lymphoma. The chain couples TRBV4-1 to TRBJ2-7; D is possibly TRBD1 or TRBD2 (5 bases each). Sequencing was performed on peripheral blood mononuclear cells (PBMCs), taken at baseline. CDR3 bases: TGCGCCAGCAGCCAACAGAGGGGATACGAGCAGTACTTC. Amino acid sequence: CASSQQRGYEQYF.